This record concerns one TCR beta chain sequence. Its antigen is as yet unknown. The source of the sample is a study of T cells expressing NK-cell markers. This CDR3 contains 14 residues. Germline V gene sequence: CDR1 LNHNV, CDR2 YYDKDF (reference sequence). Study-level results: These clonotypes additionally ranked first within the CD3+CD56-NKG2C+ fraction of a few donors. Dominant NKG2C+ clonotypes in about six donors made up about 1.0-7.0% of CD8+ T cells.

No DNA is given; TCRdb re-called the 5' RACE reads and lists each CDR3 protein once. This sample's table has about 170,000 distinct CDR3 sequences. Sequencing input: blood T cells: a sorted CD56 or NKG2C T cell subset, CD4+ or CD8+ T cells, or bulk PBMC T cells (not recorded which). The receptor was derived from a man aged 18 to 69 in good health. The J gene is TRBJ1-1, the V gene TRBV15; TCRdb names TRBD1, which stays unverified in the absence of DNA. CDR3 region: CATSRETEGAEAFF. Full variable domain (missing parts from reference TRBV15 and TRBJ1-1): DAMVIQNPRYQVTQFGKPVTLSCSQTLNHNVMYWYQQKSSQAPKLLFHYYDKDFNNEADTPDNFQSRRPNTSFCFLDIRSPGLGDTAMYLCATSRETEGAEAFFGQGTRLTVV.